This TCR beta chain was captured in a study of beta chain features in type 1 diabetes. Study-wide results and limits: Significant though moderate, a shortening of TCRB CDR3s appeared in all four CD4+ subsets of Type 1 diabetes patients.

The authors reverse transcribed all of the isolated RNA, so sequencing captured expressed TCRB transcripts. Sequenced by immunoSEQ multiplex PCR; TCRdb stores in-frame clones only, minus some. The profile covers around 180,000 clones, with 7% to 9% appearing a single time and under 0.55% taken by the ten largest. A few counts support this clone. Its specificity is not known. CDR1 KGHSH and CDR2 LQKENI come from the germline V gene. V shed 3 bases and J 2 bases; nucleotides not matched to a gene: 5. The CDR3 spans 15 residues. The sequence came from a young man with type 1 diabetes. Sequencing used central memory CD4+ T cells from blood. This sequence joins TRBV18 and TRBJ2-5, with TRBD2 matching 8 bases. The CDR3 loop is CASSPLSGTQETQYF. DNA of the CDR3: TGTGCCAGCTCACCGCTTAGCGGGACGCAAGAGACCCAGTACTTC.